The clone carrying this TCR beta chain appeared a few times. Its cognate antigen is unknown. The data stem from a study of T cells in Graves' hyperthyroidism and ophthalmopathy. Study context: At initial diagnosis, before any treatment had begun, peripheral blood was obtained. General study points: A model using 13 V-J features told ophthalmopathy apart from stable hyperthyroidism. Model output signaled ophthalmopathy a median 6.5 months ahead of onset.

Authors of the study amplified TCR beta CDR3 regions from RNA transcripts. When the TCR CDR3 underwent first-round RT-PCR, the HTBI primer set was used. MiXCR was run by TCRdb on the multiplex PCR reads, yielding one entry per CDR3 protein. The sample consists of a few hundred thousand distinct CDR3 sequences, 22% of them appearing once. Disease duration was under 3 months in the ophthalmopathy patients, who also had a Clinical Activity Score of at least 3 and a NOSPECS grade of at least 4. In germline, CDR1 is SGHKS, CDR2 YYEKEE (reference sequence). Trimming shortened V by 4 bases and J by 4 bases, and 17 bases separated the two germline ends. This CDR3 spans 15 amino acids.

Sequenced material: blood. The chain uses TRBV5-5 and TRBJ1-2; perhaps TRBD1 as D (6 bases). This TCR was recovered from a man aged 30 to 39 with Graves' ophthalmopathy. The CDR3, as DNA: TGTGCCAGCAGCGAAAGTGCAGGGGTAGTCTATGGCTACACCTTC. Translated, it gives CASSESAGVVYGYTF.